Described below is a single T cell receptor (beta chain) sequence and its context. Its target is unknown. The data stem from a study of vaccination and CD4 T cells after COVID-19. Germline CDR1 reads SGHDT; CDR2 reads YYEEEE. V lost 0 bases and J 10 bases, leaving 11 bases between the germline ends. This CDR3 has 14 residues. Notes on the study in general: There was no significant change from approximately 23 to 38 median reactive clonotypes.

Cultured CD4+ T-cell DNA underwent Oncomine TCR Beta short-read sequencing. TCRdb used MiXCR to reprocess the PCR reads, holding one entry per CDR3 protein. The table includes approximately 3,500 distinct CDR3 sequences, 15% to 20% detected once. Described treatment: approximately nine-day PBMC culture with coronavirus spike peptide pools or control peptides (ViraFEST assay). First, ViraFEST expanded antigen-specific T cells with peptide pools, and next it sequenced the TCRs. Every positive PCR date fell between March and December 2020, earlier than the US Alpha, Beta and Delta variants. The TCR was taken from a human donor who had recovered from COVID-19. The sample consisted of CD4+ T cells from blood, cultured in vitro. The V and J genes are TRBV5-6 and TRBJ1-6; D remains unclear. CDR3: CASSLAEMGSPLHF. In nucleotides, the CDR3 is TGTGCCAGCAGCTTGGCTGAGATGGGATCACCCCTCCACTTT.